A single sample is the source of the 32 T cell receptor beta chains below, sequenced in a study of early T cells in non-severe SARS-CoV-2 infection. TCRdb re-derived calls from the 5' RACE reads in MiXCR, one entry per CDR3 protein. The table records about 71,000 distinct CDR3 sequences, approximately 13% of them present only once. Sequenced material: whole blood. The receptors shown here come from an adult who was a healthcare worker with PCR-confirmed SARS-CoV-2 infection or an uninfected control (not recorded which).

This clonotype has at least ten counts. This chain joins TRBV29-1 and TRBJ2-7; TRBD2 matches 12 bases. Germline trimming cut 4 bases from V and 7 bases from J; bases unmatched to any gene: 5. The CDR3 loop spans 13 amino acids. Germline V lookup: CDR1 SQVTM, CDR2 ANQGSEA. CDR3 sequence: CSVATSGGGEQYF. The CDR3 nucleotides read TGCAGCGTTGCGACTAGCGGGGGTGGGGAGCAGTACTTC.

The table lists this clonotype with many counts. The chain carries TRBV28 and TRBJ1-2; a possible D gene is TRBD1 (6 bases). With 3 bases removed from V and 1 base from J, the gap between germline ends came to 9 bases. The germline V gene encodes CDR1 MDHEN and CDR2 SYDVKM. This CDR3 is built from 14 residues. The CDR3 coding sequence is TGTGCCAGCAGTTTGGGGGCGCTTAACTATGGCTACACCTTC. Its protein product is CASSLGALNYGYTF.

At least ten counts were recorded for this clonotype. CDR3: CASTLTGATNEKLFF. CDR3 bases: TGTGCCAGCACCCTGACAGGGGCAACTAATGAAAAACTGTTTTTT. The chain uses TRBV28 and TRBJ1-4; 8 bases fit TRBD1. With 7 bases clipped from V and 0 bases from J, the junction kept 4 bases outside the gene matches. The CDR3 is made up of 15 amino acids. CDR1 is MDHEN and CDR2 is SYDVKM in the germline V gene.

The DNA for the CDR3 is TGTGCCACCACACCAGCGGGCGGCCTCAACTATGGCTACACCTTC. Translation gives CATTPAGGLNYGYTF. This sequence joins TRBV18 and TRBJ1-2; D is undetermined. The CDR3 loop spans 15 amino acids. Trimming removed 10 bases from V and 2 bases from J, with 20 bases in between. The germline V gene encodes CDR1 KGHSH and CDR2 LQKENI.

The chain's CDR3 is CASSLYGGGNQPQHF. CDR3 in DNA: TGTGCCAGCAGTTTATACGGGGGTGGCAATCAGCCCCAGCATTTT. The chain couples TRBV28 to TRBJ1-5; the D gene is possibly TRBD1 (5 bases). The CDR3 has 15 residues. The V end was cut by 1 base, the J end by 2 bases, with 9 bases between. CDR1 and CDR2 (germline): MDHEN, SYDVKM.

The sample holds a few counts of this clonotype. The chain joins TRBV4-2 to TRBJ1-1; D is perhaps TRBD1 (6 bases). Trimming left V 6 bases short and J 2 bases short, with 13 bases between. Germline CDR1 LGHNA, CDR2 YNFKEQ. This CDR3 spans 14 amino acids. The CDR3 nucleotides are TGTGCCAGCAGTATAAGGGGGTTAAACACTGAAGCTTTCTTT. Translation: CASSIRGLNTEAFF.

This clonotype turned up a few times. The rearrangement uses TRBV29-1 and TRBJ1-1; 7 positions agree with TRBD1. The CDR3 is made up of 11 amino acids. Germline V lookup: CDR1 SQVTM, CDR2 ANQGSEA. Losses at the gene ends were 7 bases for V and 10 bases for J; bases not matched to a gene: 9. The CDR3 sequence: CSAGRGGVAFF. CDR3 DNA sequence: TGCAGCGCTGGCAGGGGGGGCGTAGCTTTCTTT.

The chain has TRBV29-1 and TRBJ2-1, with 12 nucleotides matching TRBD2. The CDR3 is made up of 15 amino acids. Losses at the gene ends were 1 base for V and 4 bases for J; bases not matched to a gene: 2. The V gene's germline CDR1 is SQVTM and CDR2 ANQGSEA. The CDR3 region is CSVEGGLAGYNEQFF. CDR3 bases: TGCAGCGTTGAAGGGGGACTAGCGGGTTACAATGAGCAGTTCTTC.

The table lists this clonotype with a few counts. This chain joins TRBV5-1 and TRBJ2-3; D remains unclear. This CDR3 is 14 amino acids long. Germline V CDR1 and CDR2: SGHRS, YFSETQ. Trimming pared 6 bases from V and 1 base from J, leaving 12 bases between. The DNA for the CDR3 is TGCGCCAGCACGATAGGACCACGCACAGATACGCAGTATTTT. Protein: CASTIGPRTDTQYF.

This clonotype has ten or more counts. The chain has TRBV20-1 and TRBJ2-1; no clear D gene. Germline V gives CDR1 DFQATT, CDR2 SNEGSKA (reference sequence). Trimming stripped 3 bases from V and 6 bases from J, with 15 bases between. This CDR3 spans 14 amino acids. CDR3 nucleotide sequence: TGCAGTGCTAGTTCGGGTAACGTGGGCAATGAGCAGTTCTTC. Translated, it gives CSASSGNVGNEQFF.

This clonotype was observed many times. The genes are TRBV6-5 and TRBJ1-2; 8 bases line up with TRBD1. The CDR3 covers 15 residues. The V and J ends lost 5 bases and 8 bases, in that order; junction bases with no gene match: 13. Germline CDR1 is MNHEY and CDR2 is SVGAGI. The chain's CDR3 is CASSERQGKTGGYTF. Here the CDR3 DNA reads TGTGCCAGCAGTGAAAGACAGGGGAAGACCGGGGGCTACACCTTC.

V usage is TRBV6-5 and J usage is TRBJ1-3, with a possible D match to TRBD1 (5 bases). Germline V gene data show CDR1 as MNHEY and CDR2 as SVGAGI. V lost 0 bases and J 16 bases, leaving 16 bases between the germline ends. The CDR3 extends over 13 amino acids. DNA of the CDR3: TGTGCCAGCAGTTACTCAATTCGGGGCGCCCGGTATTTT. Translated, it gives CASSYSIRGARYF.

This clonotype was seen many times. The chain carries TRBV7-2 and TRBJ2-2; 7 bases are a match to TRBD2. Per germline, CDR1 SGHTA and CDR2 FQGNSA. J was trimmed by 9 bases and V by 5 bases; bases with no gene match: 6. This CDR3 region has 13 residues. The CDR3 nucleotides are TGTGCCAGCAGCCGGGACTATTCCCGGGAGCTGTTTTTT. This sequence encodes CASSRDYSRELFF.

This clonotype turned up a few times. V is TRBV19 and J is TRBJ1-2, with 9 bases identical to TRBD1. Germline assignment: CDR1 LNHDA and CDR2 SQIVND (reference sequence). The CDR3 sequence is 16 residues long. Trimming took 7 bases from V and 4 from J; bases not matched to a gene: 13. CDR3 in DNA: TGTGCCAGTACTAGGACAGGGGCCTTAGTATCCTATGGCTACACCTTC. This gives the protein CASTRTGALVSYGYTF.

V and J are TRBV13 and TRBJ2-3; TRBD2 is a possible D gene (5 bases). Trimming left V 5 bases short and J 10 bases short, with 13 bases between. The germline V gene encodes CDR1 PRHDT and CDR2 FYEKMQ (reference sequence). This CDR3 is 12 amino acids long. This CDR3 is CASSPPRGAQYF. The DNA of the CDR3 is TGTGCCAGCAGCCCTCCCCGGGGTGCGCAGTATTTT.

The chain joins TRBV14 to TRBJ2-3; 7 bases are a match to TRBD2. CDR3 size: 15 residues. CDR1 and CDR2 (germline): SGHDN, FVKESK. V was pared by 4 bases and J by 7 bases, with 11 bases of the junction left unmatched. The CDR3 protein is CASSRRASGRYTQYF. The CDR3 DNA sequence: TGTGCCAGCAGCCGTCGGGCTAGCGGACGATATACGCAGTATTTT.

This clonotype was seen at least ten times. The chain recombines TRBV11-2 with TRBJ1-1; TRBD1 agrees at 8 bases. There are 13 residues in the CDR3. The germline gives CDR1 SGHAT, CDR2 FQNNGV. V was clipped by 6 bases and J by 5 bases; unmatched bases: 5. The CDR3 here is CASRGTGGTEAFF. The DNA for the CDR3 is TGTGCCAGCAGGGGAACAGGGGGGACTGAAGCTTTCTTT.

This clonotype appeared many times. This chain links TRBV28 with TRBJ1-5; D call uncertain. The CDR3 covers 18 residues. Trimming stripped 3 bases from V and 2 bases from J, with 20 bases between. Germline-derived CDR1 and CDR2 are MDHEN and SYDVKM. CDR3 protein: CASSLLREVLSGNQPQHF. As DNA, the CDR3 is TGTGCCAGCAGTTTGCTTAGGGAGGTACTAAGCGGCAATCAGCCCCAGCATTTT.

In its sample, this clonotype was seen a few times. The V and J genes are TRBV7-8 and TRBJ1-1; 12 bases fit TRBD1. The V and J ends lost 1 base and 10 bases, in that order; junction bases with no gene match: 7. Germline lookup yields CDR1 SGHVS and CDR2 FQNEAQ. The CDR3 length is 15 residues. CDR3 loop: CASSLGGQGAGRAFF. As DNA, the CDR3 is TGTGCCAGCAGCTTAGGGGGACAGGGGGCCGGTCGAGCTTTCTTT. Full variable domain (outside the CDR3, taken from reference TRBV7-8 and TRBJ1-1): GAGVSQSPRYKVAKRGQDVALRCDPISGHVSLFWYQQALGQGPEFLTYFQNEAQLDKSGLPSDRFFAERPEGSVSTLKIQRTQQEDSAVYLCASSLGGQGAGRAFFGQGTRLTVV.

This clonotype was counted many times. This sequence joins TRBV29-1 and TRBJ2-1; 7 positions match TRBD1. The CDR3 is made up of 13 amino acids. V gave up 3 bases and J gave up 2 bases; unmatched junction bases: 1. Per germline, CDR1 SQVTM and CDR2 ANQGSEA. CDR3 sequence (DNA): TGCAGCGTTGAGCAGGGGGCCTACAATGAGCAGTTCTTC. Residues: CSVEQGAYNEQFF.

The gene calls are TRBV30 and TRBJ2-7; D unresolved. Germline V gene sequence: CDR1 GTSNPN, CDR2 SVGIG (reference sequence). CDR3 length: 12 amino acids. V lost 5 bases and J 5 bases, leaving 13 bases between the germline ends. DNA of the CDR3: TGTGCCTGGGGCCCAGGAGCCGACGAGCAGTACTTC. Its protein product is CAWGPGADEQYF.

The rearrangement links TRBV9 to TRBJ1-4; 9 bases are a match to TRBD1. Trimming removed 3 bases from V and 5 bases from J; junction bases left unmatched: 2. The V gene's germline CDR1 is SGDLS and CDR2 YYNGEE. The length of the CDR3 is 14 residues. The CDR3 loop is CASSEGQGNEKLFF. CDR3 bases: TGTGCCAGCAGCGAGGGACAGGGAAATGAAAAACTGTTTTTT. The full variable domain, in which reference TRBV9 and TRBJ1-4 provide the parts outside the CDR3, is DSGVTQTPKHLITATGQRVTLRCSPRSGDLSVYWYQQSLDQGLQFLIQYYNGEERAKGNILERFSAQQFPDLHSELNLSSLELGDSALYFCASSEGQGNEKLFFGSGTQLSVL.

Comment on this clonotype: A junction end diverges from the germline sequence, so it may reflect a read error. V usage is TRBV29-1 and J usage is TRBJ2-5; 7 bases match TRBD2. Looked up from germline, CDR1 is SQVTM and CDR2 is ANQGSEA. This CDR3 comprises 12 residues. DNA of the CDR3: TGCAGCGCTGAAGCGGGGATCGAGACCCAGTACTTC. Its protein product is CSAEAGIETQYF. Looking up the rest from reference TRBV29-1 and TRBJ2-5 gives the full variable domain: SAVISQKPSRDICQRGTSLTIQCQVDSQVTMMFWYRQQPGQSLTLIATANQGSEATYESGFVIDKFPISRPNLTFSTLTVSNMSPEDSSIYLCSAEAGIETQYFGPGTRLLVL.

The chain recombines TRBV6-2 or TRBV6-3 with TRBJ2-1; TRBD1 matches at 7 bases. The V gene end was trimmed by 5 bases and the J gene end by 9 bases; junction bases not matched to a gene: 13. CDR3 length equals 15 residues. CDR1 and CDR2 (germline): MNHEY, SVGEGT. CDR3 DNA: TGTGCCAGCAGTAAGGGGCCGGGACAGCCACCTGAGCAGTTCTTC. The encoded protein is CASSKGPGQPPEQFF.

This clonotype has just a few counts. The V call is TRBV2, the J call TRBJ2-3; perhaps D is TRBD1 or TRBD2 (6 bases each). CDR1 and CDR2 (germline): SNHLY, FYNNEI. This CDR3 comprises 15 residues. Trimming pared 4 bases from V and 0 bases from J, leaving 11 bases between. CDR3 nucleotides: TGTGCCAGCAGTGTGCTGGGGGGCAGCACAGATACGCAGTATTTT. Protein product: CASSVLGGSTDTQYF.

In nucleotides, the CDR3 is TGCGCCAGCAGCCAGACGGACGTCTCTGGAAACACCATATATTTT. Amino acid sequence: CASSQTDVSGNTIYF. The chain couples TRBV4-1 to TRBJ1-3; D remains ambiguous. Germline V gene data show CDR1 as MGHRA and CDR2 as YSYEKL. The CDR3 is 15 amino acids. Trimming took 3 bases from V and 0 from J, leaving 9 bases between them.

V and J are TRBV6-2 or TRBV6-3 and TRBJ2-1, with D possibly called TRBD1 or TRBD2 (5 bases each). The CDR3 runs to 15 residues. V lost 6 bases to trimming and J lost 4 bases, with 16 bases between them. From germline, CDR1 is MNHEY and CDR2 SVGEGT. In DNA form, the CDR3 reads TGTGCCAGCAGAGGGGCCCGGGACGGTTACAATGAGCAGTTCTTC. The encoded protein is CASRGARDGYNEQFF.

The CDR3 reads CASSSGTANHVGGYTF. The CDR3 DNA reads as TGTGCCAGCAGTTCCGGGACGGCTAATCACGTGGGAGGCTACACCTTC. The chain uses TRBV6-6 and TRBJ1-2; the D gene is possibly TRBD1 (5 bases). The CDR3 extends over 16 amino acids. The ends were cut back, 4 bases at V and 8 bases at J, with 23 bases in the middle. CDR1 is MNHNY, CDR2 SVGAGI, per germline (reference sequence).

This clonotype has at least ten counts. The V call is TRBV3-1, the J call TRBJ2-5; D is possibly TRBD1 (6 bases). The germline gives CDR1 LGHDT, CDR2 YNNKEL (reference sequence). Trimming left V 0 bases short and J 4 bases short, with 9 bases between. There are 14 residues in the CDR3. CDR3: CASSQDARGETQYF. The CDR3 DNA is TGTGCCAGCAGCCAAGATGCCAGGGGAGAGACCCAGTACTTC.

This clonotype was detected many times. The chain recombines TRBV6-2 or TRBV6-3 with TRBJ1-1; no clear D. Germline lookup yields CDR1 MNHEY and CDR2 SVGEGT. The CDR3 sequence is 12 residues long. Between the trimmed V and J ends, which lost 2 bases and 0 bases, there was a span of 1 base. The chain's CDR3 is CASSYMNTEAFF. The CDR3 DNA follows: TGTGCCAGCAGTTACATGAACACTGAAGCTTTCTTT.

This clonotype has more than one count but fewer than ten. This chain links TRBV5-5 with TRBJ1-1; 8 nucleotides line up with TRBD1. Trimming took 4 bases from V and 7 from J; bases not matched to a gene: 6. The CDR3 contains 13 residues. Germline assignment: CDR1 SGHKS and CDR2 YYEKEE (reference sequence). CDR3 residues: CASSGDRGLEAFF. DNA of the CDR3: TGTGCCAGCAGCGGTGACAGGGGCCTTGAAGCTTTCTTT.

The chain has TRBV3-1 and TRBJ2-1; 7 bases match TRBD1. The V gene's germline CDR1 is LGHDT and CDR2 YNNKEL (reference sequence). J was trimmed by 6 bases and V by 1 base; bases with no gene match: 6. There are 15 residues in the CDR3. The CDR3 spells CASSQGVGQVNEQFF. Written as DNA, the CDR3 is TGTGCCAGCAGCCAAGGTGTAGGACAGGTCAATGAGCAGTTCTTC.